The present T cell receptor beta chain was sequenced within a study of monozygotic twins with inflammatory bowel disease (dated by TCRdb to between 2018 and 2021). Concerning the study at large: A total of 28 monozygotic twin pairs were included in the full study, comprising nine German pairs (four IBD-concordant, five IBD-discordant) and 19 IBD-discordant Danish pairs. Each individual had, on average, about 151 000 unique TCRalpha sequences and 181 000 unique TCRbeta sequences available for analysis. The search for disease-associated traits relied mainly on comparing IBD patients with their genetically identical healthy co-twins within discordant pairs. Study-wide conclusions, independent of this receptor: Fewer clonotypes were shared with other individuals by IBD patients than by healthy twins, most markedly in patients showing signs of disease activity. No single strong signal or clonotype linked to IBD turned up in the results, so the idea that one exists was not supported. Repertoire similarity did not differ between concordant and discordant twins, which could be due to limited statistical power. Differing immunosuppressive treatments among patients may have added background noise and inter-individual variability to the repertoires. Different T cell subtypes could not be distinguished in the analysis. TCRbeta repertoire diversity, by inverse Simpson index, was decreased in IBD patients compared with their healthy co-twins.

Library prep was done by 5' RACE. The input for every TCR library was around 3,600 ng of total RNA. For each sample, cDNA synthesis was carried out in eight separate reactions using SMARTScribe reverse transcriptase. Unique molecular identifiers containing a 6-nucleotide sample barcode were introduced through template switching during cDNA synthesis. Amplification of TCRalpha and TCRbeta cDNA involved two nested PCRs of 16 and 9 cycles, and each PCR was followed by bead purification. Before amplification, cDNA was treated with uracil DNA-glycosylase and purified using the QIAquick PCR purification kit. The second PCR was the step at which Illumina TruSeq-compatible adapters and sample-specific barcodes were added. Library quality and concentration were assessed using TapeStation and Qubit, and 5 to 6 ng of each library was pooled. The pooled libraries were sequenced with 2 x 100 bp reads and custom sequencing primers on an Illumina HiSeq2500 single-index Rapid Run. Under the source paper's analysis protocol: MiGEC version 1.2.6 was used for UMI-based consensus assembly, which corrected PCR and sequencing errors. MiXCR version 2.1.1 was used for V(D)J alignment, clonotype assembly and CDR3 extraction. Gene usage, clonotype sharing and MAIT/NKT TCR abundance were normalised by analysing the top 1000, 10 000 and 20 000 clonotypes per sample. Diversity was computed as the inverse Simpson index with the vegan R package after downsampling to 27 000 UMIs. Paired Mann-Whitney U tests were applied to discordant twin pairs, with Benjamini-Hochberg correction for multiple testing. After the reads were reprocessed by TCRdb, one entry was made per CDR3 protein sequence, with no DNA. It is TCRdb's table, rather than the study itself, that gives the V and J calls and clone size. This sample's table has entries for about 300,000 distinct CDR3 sequences. The ten largest clones take up about 5% of the sample.

The CDR3 goes from the cysteine to the phenylalanine over 13 residues. The DNA is unrecorded. According to the germline V gene (reference sequence), CDR1 reads LNHNV and CDR2 reads YYDKDF. As regards this clonotype: Its binding antigen is unknown.

From each donor, an approximately 2.7 ml peripheral blood sample was collected into PAXgene tubes and kept at -80 degrees C. Total RNA was isolated from whole blood with the PAXgene blood miRNA kit on an automated QIAcube, without T cell sorting. Peripheral blood from monozygotic twin pairs who were concordant or discordant for inflammatory bowel disease underwent deep TCRalpha and TCRbeta repertoire profiling using unique molecular barcoding. Smoking habits were recorded for all twin pairs, with individuals classified as current, former or never smokers. The rearranged segments are TRBV15 and TRBJ2-3. Sequencing was done on a sample of blood. The source is a human donor with ulcerative colitis or Crohn's disease, or a healthy co-twin of an affected twin (not recorded which). The CDR3 region has the sequence CATSLDNTDTQYF.